These 10 T cell receptor beta chains originate from one sample sequenced in a study of blood T cell repertoires in COVID-19. Profiled with immunoSEQ multiplex PCR; TCRdb holds only in-frame clones, not every one. This sample has roughly 110,000 clones, with around 80% found just once. Sequencing was done on a sample of peripheral blood. These receptors all stem from a man between 65 and 80 years old with acute or convalescent COVID-19.

This clone was seen a single time. The chain is built from TRBV3-1 (or the pseudogene TRBV3-2) and TRBJ2-1, with 10 bases that match TRBD2. Germline assignment: CDR1 LGHDT and CDR2 YNNKEL (reference sequence). The CDR3 is made up of 15 amino acids. With 0 bases clipped from V and 10 bases from J, the junction kept 6 bases outside the gene matches. CDR3 DNA sequence: TGTGCCAGCAGCCAAGATCCAGCGGGGGGGGGCGAGCAGTTCTTC. Residues: CASSQDPAGGGEQFF.

The rearrangement links TRBV18 to TRBJ1-5; TRBD1 is a possible D gene (5 bases). CDR1 is KGHSH and CDR2 is LQKENI in the germline V gene. The CDR3 spans 13 residues. V was clipped by 3 bases and J by 7 bases, with 10 bases between them. The CDR3: CASSPEGAQPQHF. CDR3 bases: TGTGCCAGCTCACCGGAAGGGGCACAGCCCCAGCATTTT.

The chain employs TRBV7-6 and TRBJ2-3, with 12 bases fitting TRBD2. The CDR3 has 19 residues. Germline CDR1 and CDR2: SGHVS and FNYEAQ. V lost 3 bases and J lost 1; bases outside the gene matches: 11. The CDR3 protein is CASSFMTSGGAWGTDTQYF. The CDR3 DNA is TGTGCCAGCAGCTTTATGACTAGCGGGGGCGCATGGGGCACAGATACGCAGTATTTT.

The V gene is TRBV14, the J gene TRBJ1-3; D is possibly TRBD1 (6 bases). The V and J ends lost 4 bases and 0 bases respectively, with 19 bases between them. This CDR3 has 18 residues. Germline V lookup: CDR1 SGHDN, CDR2 FVKESK. The CDR3 spells CASSRPLGTFSSGNTIYF. DNA for the CDR3: TGTGCCAGCAGCCGCCCTTTAGGGACATTCAGCTCTGGAAACACCATATATTTT.

The chain combines TRBV19 with TRBJ2-2; 9 nucleotides align to TRBD2. The CDR3 contains 15 residues. The V gene end was trimmed by 7 bases and the J gene end by 4 bases; junction bases not matched to a gene: 7. Germline V gene sequence: CDR1 LNHDA, CDR2 SQIVND (reference sequence). CDR3 sequence (DNA): TGTGCCAGTACCGCGGGGGGGCGGATCACCGGGGAGCTGTTTTTT. Translating gives CASTAGGRITGELFF.

The rearrangement links TRBV5-8 to TRBJ1-6; D is possibly TRBD1 (5 bases). With 1 base removed from V and 10 bases from J, the gap between germline ends came to 12 bases. CDR1 and CDR2 (germline): SGHTS, YDEGEE. The CDR3 is made up of 14 amino acids. CDR3 region: CASSLNWGDSPLHF. CDR3 sequence (DNA): TGTGCCAGCAGCTTGAATTGGGGGGACTCACCCCTCCACTTT.

The chain uses TRBV27 and TRBJ1-2, with D maybe TRBD1 (5 bases). The V gene lost 0 bases and the J gene lost 3 bases, with 8 bases spanning the gap. The germline V gene has CDR1 MNHEY and CDR2 SMNVEV (reference sequence). This CDR3 is 14 amino acids long. The CDR3 DNA reads as TGTGCCAGCAGTTTATCGGGGGGGGACTATGGCTACACCTTC. This translates into CASSLSGGDYGYTF.

V is TRBV14 and J is TRBJ1-1; D is unclear. The CDR3 runs 13 residues. CDR1 and CDR2 (germline): SGHDN, FVKESK. V was pared by 4 bases and J by 8 bases, with 14 bases between. The CDR3, as DNA: TGTGCCAGCAGCCTTTCCCCTCCCAGAGAAGCTTTCTTT. This gives the protein CASSLSPPREAFF.

The genes are TRBV29-1 and TRBJ2-2, with D hard to call. From germline, CDR1 is SQVTM and CDR2 ANQGSEA. There are 12 residues in the CDR3. V was pared by 6 bases and J by 7 bases, with 12 bases between. The CDR3 is CSVFTGGGELFF. Here the CDR3 DNA reads TGCAGCGTATTTACGGGTGGCGGGGAGCTGTTTTTT.

V usage is TRBV4-3 and J usage is TRBJ2-5, with 8 positions matching TRBD2. The CDR3 covers 15 residues. Germline loops: CDR1 LGHNA, CDR2 YSLEER. Trimming at V came to 3 bases and at J to 5 bases, leaving 8 bases not matched to a gene. CDR3 bases: TGCGCCAGCAGCCAGATCGGGGGGGCTGGGGAGACCCAGTACTTC. This codes for CASSQIGGAGETQYF.